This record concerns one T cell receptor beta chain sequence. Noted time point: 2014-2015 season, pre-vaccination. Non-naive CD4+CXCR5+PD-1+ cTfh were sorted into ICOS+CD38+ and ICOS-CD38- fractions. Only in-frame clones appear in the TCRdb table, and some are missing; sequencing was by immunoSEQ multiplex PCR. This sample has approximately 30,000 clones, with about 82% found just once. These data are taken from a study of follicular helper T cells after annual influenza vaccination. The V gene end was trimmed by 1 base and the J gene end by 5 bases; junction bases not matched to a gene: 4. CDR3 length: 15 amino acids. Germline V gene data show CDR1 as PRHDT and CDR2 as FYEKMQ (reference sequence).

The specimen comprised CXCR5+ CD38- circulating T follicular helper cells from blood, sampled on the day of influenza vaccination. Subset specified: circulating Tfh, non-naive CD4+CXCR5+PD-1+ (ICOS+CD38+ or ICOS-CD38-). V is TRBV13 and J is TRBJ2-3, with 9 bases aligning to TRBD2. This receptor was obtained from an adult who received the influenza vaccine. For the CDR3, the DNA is TGTGCCAGCAGCTTAGTAGCGGGAGTGGGAGATACGCAGTATTTT. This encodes CASSLVAGVGDTQYF. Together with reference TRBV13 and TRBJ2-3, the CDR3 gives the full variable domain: AAGVIQSPRHLIKEKRETATLKCYPIPRHDTVYWYQQGPGQDPQFLISFYEKMQSDKGSIPDRFSAQQFSDYHSELNMSSLELGDSALYFCASSLVAGVGDTQYFGPGTRLTVL.